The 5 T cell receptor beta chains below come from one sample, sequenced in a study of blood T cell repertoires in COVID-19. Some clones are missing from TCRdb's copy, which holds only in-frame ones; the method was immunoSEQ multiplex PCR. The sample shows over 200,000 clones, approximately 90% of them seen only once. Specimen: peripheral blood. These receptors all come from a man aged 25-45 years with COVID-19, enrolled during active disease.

The CDR3 nucleotides are TGCGCCAGCAGCTTGTTGGGGGGCACTGAAGCTTTCTTT. The encoded protein is CASSLLGGTEAFF. This rearrangement joins TRBV5-1 to TRBJ1-1; D might be TRBD1 (5 bases). V lost 1 base to trimming and J lost 4 bases, with 8 bases between them. The CDR3 covers 13 residues. Germline-derived CDR1 and CDR2 are SGHRS and YFSETQ.

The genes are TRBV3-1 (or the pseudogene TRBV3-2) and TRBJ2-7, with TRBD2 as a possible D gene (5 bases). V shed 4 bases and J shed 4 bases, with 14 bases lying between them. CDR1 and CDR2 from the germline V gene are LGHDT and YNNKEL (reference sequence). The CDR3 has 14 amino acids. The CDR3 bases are TGTGCCAGCAGCCTTAGAATCGGGGTATACGAGCAGTACTTC. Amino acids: CASSLRIGVYEQYF.

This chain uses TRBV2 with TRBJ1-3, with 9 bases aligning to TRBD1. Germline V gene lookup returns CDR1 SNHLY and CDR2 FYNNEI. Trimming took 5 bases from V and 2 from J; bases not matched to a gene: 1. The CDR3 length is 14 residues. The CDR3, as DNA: TGTGCCAGCAGTCGGGACAGGGCTGGAAACACCATATATTTT. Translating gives CASSRDRAGNTIYF.

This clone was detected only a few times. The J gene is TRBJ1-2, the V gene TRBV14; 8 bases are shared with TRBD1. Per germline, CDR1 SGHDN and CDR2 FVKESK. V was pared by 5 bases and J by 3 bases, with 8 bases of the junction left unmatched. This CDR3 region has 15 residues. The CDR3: CASSNLTGAYYGYTF. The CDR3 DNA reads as TGTGCCAGCAGCAACCTGACAGGGGCTTACTATGGCTACACCTTC.

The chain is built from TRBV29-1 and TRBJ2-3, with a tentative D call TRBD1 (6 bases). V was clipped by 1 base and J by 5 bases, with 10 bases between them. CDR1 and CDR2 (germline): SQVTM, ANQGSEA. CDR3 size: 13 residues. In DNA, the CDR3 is TGCAGCGTTGAAGGGGGGCGAGGAGATACGCAGTATTTT. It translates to CSVEGGRGDTQYF.